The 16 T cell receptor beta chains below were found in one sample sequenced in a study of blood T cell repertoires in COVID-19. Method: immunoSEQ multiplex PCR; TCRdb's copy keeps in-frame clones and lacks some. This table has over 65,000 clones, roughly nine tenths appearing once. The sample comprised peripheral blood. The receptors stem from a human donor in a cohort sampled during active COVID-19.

CDR3 loop: CASSPEGTTGTDTQYF. The CDR3 DNA follows: TGTGCCAGCTCACCTGAGGGGACTACCGGCACAGATACGCAGTATTTT. This rearrangement joins TRBV18 to TRBJ2-3; 7 positions match TRBD2. Unmatched junction bases numbered 7, after V lost 3 bases and J lost 1 base. CDR1 and CDR2 from the germline V gene are KGHSH and LQKENI. This CDR3 region has 16 residues.

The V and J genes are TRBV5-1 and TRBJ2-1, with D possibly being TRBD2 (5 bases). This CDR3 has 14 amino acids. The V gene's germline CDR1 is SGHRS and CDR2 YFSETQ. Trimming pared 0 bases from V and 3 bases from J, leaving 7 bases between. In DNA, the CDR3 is TGCGCCAGCAGCTTGGGCACTAGCTACAATGAGCAGTTCTTC. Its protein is CASSLGTSYNEQFF.

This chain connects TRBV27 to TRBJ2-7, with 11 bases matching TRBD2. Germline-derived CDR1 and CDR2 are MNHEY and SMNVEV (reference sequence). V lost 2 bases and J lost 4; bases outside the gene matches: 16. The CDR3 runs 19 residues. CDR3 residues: CASSLRPKGVAGGPYEQYF. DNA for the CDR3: TGTGCCAGCAGTTTAAGGCCCAAGGGAGTAGCGGGAGGGCCATACGAGCAGTACTTC.

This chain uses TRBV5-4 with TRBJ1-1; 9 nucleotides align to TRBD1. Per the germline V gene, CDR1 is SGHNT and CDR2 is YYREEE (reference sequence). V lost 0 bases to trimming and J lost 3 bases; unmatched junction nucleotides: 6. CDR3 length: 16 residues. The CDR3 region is CASSLGSTGGYTEAFF. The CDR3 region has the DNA TGTGCCAGCAGCTTGGGGTCGACAGGGGGATACACTGAAGCTTTCTTT.

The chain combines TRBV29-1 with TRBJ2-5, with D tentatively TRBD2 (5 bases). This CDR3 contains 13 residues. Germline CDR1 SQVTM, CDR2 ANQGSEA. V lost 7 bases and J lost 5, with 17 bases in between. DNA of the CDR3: TGCAGCGCCGGGCATCGGGGTGGGGAGACCCAGTACTTC. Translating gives CSAGHRGGETQYF.

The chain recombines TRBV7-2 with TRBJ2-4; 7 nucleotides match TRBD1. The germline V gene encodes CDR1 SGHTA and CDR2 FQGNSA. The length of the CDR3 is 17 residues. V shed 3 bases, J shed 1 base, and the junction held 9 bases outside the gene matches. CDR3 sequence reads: CASSFSYYRGAKNIQYF. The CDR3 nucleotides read TGTGCCAGCAGCTTCTCCTATTACAGGGGTGCCAAAAACATTCAGTACTTC.

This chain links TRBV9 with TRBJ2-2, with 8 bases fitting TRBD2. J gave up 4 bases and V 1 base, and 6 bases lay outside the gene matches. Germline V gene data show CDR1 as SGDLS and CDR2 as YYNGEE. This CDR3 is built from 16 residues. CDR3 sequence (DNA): TGTGCCAGCAGCGTAACAGCGGGAGCTCGCACCGGGGAGCTGTTTTTT. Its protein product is CASSVTAGARTGELFF.

CDR3 sequence reads: CASSTRTSGRYEQYF. In DNA form, the CDR3 reads TGTGCCAGCAGCACCCGGACTAGCGGGAGGTACGAGCAGTACTTC. The rearrangement links TRBV11-3 to TRBJ2-7, with 14 bases matching TRBD2. This CDR3 region has 15 residues. CDR1 is SGHNT, CDR2 YENEEA, per germline. Germline trimming cut 5 bases from V and 4 bases from J; bases unmatched to any gene: 4.

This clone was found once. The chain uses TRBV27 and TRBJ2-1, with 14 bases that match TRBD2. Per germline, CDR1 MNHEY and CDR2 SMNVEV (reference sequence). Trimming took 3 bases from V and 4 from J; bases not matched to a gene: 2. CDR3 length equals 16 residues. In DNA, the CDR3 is TGTGCCAGCAGTTTGACTAGCGGGAGGGTATACAATGAGCAGTTCTTC. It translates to CASSLTSGRVYNEQFF.

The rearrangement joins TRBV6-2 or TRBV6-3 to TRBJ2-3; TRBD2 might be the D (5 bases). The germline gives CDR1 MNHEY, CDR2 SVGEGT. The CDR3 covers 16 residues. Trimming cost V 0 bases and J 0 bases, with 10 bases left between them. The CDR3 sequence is CASSYSNGESTDTQYF. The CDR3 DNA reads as TGTGCCAGCAGTTACTCGAACGGGGAAAGCACAGATACGCAGTATTTT.

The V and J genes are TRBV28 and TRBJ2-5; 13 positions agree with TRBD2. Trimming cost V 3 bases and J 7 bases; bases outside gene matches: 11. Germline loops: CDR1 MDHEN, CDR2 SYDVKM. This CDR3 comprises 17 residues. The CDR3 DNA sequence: TGTGCCAGCAGTTTCCCCACTAGCGGGGGGGTATTTGGGACCCAGTACTTC. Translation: CASSFPTSGGVFGTQYF.

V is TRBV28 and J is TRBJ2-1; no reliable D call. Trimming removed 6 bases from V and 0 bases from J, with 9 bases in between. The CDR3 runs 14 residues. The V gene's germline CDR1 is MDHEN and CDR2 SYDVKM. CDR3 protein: CASSRPGSYNEQFF. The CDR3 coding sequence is TGTGCCAGCAGCCGACCAGGCTCCTACAATGAGCAGTTCTTC.

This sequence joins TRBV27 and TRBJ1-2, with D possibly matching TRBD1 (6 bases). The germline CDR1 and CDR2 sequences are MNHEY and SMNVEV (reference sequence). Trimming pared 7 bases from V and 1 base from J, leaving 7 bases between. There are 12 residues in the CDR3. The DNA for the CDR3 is TGTGCCAGCAAGGACAGTAACTATGGCTACACCTTC. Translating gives CASKDSNYGYTF.

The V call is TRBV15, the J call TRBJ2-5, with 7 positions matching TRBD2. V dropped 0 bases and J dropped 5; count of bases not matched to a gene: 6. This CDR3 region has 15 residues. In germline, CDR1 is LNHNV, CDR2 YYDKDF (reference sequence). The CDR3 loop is CATSRDRRELETQYF. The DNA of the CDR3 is TGTGCCACCAGCAGAGACCGGCGGGAGCTTGAGACCCAGTACTTC.

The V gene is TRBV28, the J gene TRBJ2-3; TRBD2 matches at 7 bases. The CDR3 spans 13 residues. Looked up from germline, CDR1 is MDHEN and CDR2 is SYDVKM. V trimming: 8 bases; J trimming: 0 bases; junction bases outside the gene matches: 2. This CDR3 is CASLSGSTDTQYF. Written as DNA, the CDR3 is TGTGCCAGCCTTAGCGGGAGCACAGATACGCAGTATTTT.

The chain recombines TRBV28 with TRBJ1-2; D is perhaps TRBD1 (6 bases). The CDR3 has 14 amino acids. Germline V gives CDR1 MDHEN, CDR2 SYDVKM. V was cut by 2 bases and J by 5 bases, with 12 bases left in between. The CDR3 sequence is CASSLHGQPYGYTF. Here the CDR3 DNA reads TGTGCCAGCAGTTTACACGGACAGCCGTATGGCTACACCTTC.